The rows below give T cell receptor beta chains drawn from one sample of a study of immune heterogeneity within non-small cell lung tumors. TCRdb ran MiXCR on the multiplex PCR reads and lists one entry per CDR3 protein. The sample holds 15,000 to 20,000 distinct CDR3 sequences, roughly 29% seen once. Sequencing used lung tumor tissue. Every receptor here comes from a man aged 35 to 55 with non-small cell lung cancer. Each CDR3 is given with its conserved first and last residue. The D gene is left open where the match is weak. Clone size is given for some rows only: seen once, a few or many times, or a class if the clone is expanded.

cdr3_nt cdr3_aa j_call v_call clone_size d_call
TGTGCCAGTAGTAGGACAGGGATCACTGAAGCTTTCTTT CASSRTGITEAFF TRBJ1-1 TRBV19 few TRBD1
TGTGCCTACCATTCGGGGCAGGGGGCGGGGGGCTACACCTTC CAYHSGQGAGGYTF TRBJ1-2 TRBV6-1 many TRBD1
TGTGCCAGCCGAGGACAGGGGTTAAACTATGGCTACACCTTC CASRGQGLNYGYTF TRBJ1-2 TRBV28 few TRBD1
TGCAGTGCTGGCCTCTCGGGGCCGCAGCCCCAGCATTTT CSAGLSGPQPQHF TRBJ1-5 TRBV20-1 . .
TGTGCCAGCAGCCTCAACCCGGGACAGTCGACATACGAGCAGTACTTC CASSLNPGQSTYEQYF TRBJ2-7 TRBV11-2 many TRBD1
TGTGCCAGCAGGGCCGGGGACAGAAACACTGAAGCTTTCTTT CASRAGDRNTEAFF TRBJ1-1 TRBV6-1 many TRBD1
TGTGCCAGCAGCTTACTCAGCGGGGTGCAGTCTACGCAGTATTTT CASSLLSGVQSTQYF TRBJ2-3 TRBV11-3 many TRBD2
TGCGCCAGCAGCCAAGAAGTAGGAACACCCAATCAGCCCCAGCATTTT CASSQEVGTPNQPQHF TRBJ1-5 TRBV4-3 medium-sized .
TGTGCCAGCAGTGGCATCCGGGCCCGCGGGGGTGAAAAACTGTTTTTT CASSGIRARGGEKLFF TRBJ1-4 TRBV6-1 few .
TGTGCCAGCAGGTTTGGAAACACCATATATTTT CASRFGNTIYF TRBJ1-3 TRBV11-2 medium-sized .
TGTGCCAGCAGCACCTCCACAGGGGCGGGCTACGAGCAGTACTTC CASSTSTGAGYEQYF TRBJ2-7 TRBV5-5 . TRBD1
TGTGCCAGCAGCCAAGAGACTACCAGGGTATACGAGCAGTACTTC CASSQETTRVYEQYF TRBJ2-7 TRBV4-2 many .
TGTGCCAGCAGCTTAACAGGGGGACCCTACGAGCAGTACTTC CASSLTGGPYEQYF TRBJ2-7 TRBV11-3 medium-sized TRBD1
TGTGCCACTGGCGCAGGGGGCAGGGACAATGAGCAGTTCTTC CATGAGGRDNEQFF TRBJ2-1 TRBV5-4 . TRBD1
TGCGCCAGCAGCTTGGGGGACAGGGCTAACAATGAGCAGTTCTTC CASSLGDRANNEQFF TRBJ2-1 TRBV5-1 . TRBD1
TGTGCCAGCAGCTTACAGGATGGCAACTATGGCTACACCTTC CASSLQDGNYGYTF TRBJ1-2 TRBV11-1 medium-sized .
TGTGCCAGCAGCCCCGGAAAGTCCACTGAAGCTTTCTTT CASSPGKSTEAFF TRBJ1-1 TRBV4-2 . .
TGTGCCACCAGTGGTCTCGCAACCAAGGGGGGGCCCAAGTTCAATGAGCAGTTCTTC CATSGLATKGGPKFNEQFF TRBJ2-1 TRBV24-1 few .
TGTGCCAGCAGCCAAGATTCAAGCGGGAGGAACAATGAGCAGTTCTTC CASSQDSSGRNNEQFF TRBJ2-1 TRBV4-2 few TRBD2
TGCGCCAGCAGCCGAGATTGGGGTCCGGTCGCGGGAGAAGGCTACGAGCAGTACTTC CASSRDWGPVAGEGYEQYF TRBJ2-7 TRBV4-3 . TRBD2
TGTGCCAGCAGTACGGACAGGTACGAGCAGTACTTC CASSTDRYEQYF TRBJ2-7 TRBV6-2/TRBV6-3 . TRBD1
TGCAGTGCTAGAGATCGGGCTCCACCTAACGAAAAACTGTTTTTT CSARDRAPPNEKLFF TRBJ1-4 TRBV20-1 many .
TGTGCCAGCGCTCGACAGGGGGATGGAAACACCATATATTTT CASARQGDGNTIYF TRBJ1-3 TRBV3-1 many TRBD1
TGTGCCAGCGTAGCGGGGCAAGAGACCCAGTACTTC CASVAGQETQYF TRBJ2-5 TRBV7-6 few TRBD2
TGTGCCAGGAGCCGGACTAGCAGCACCGGGGAGCTGTTTTTT CARSRTSSTGELFF TRBJ2-2 TRBV6-2/TRBV6-3 . TRBD2
TGTGCCAGCAGCCAAATGATCGGGTTTGAAGCTTTCTTT CASSQMIGFEAFF TRBJ1-1 TRBV3-1 few .
TGCAGTGCTAGTGGACGAAGTCCCTACGAGCAGTACTTC CSASGRSPYEQYF TRBJ2-7 TRBV20-1 many .
TGTGCCAGCAGCCAAGGTACTGGAAACATTCAGTACTTC CASSQGTGNIQYF TRBJ2-4 TRBV6-4 few .
TGTGCCAGCAGCCCGGGAGGGGCCGGAACGTTTTACAATGAGCAGTTCTTC CASSPGGAGTFYNEQFF TRBJ2-1 TRBV9 few TRBD2
TGTGCCAGCAGCACGCGACAGGACCAAGAGACCCAGTACTTC CASSTRQDQETQYF TRBJ2-5 TRBV11-3 few .
TGTGCCAGCCGACGGGGGTCGAGCGAGCAGTACTTC CASRRGSSEQYF TRBJ2-7 TRBV11-2 few .
TGCAGCGCTGGGGGAAGTGTGTACGAGCAGTACTTC CSAGGSVYEQYF TRBJ2-7 TRBV29-1 many .
TGTGCCAGCAGCCTCCCGGGGGGGGGTGTCGAGCAGTACTTC CASSLPGGGVEQYF TRBJ2-7 TRBV11-2 many TRBD2
TGTGCCAGCAGTCCCCAGCGGAGCTCCTACGAGCAGTACTTC CASSPQRSSYEQYF TRBJ2-7 TRBV27 many .
TGTGCCATCAGTGACCCCGGGACTAGCGGGGGCACCTACGAGCAGTACTTC CAISDPGTSGGTYEQYF TRBJ2-7 TRBV10-3 . TRBD2
TGTGCCAGTAACCGAGACATGATGAACACTGAAGCTTTCTTT CASNRDMMNTEAFF TRBJ1-1 TRBV19 . .
TGTGCCAGCAGTGACAGTGATCAGCCCCAGCATTTT CASSDSDQPQHF TRBJ1-5 TRBV6-1 many .
TGTGCCAGCAGCTTGAATCAGGGGGCCAATGGCTACACCTTC CASSLNQGANGYTF TRBJ1-2 TRBV5-4 . TRBD1
TGCAGCGTTGAAAACAGGGGATTAGGGGAGCAGTACTTC CSVENRGLGEQYF TRBJ2-7 TRBV29-1 many TRBD1
TGTGCCAGCAGCTTAGCACCGGGACTAGCGGGAGGGCCGAACGAGCAGTACTTC CASSLAPGLAGGPNEQYF TRBJ2-7 TRBV7-2 . TRBD2
TGTGCCAGCAGTTACTCGAACAGGGGCAACTATGGCTACACCTTC CASSYSNRGNYGYTF TRBJ1-2 TRBV6-2/TRBV6-3 many TRBD1
TGCGCCAGCAGTTCCCAGGGATTTCAGCCCCAGCATTTT CASSSQGFQPQHF TRBJ1-5 TRBV10-1 . .